This record covers a single T cell receptor beta chain. There is no known antigen for this receptor. No quality values exist for individual bases; no much larger clone is one base distant. The sample has other DNA sequences that encode this CDR3 too. Using the deep immunoSEQ assay, multiplex PCR amplified TCR CDR3 regions from genomic DNA. Extracted genomic DNA from each cell subset was spread evenly across all wells of several immunoSEQ 96-well plates, with each plate serving as a replicate. For sorted subsets, about 220 ng of genomic DNA, equivalent to around 29,000 T cell genomes, went into each replicate PCR. Purified libraries were quantified with a Qubit 3.0 fluorometer, sized on a Bioanalyzer 2100, and re-quantified with the KAPA Library Quantification kit. A separate single-read 150-cycle Illumina NextSeq 550 flow cell was used to sequence each immunoSEQ 96-well plate. The study's processing was this. Because the immunoSEQ output held only junctional sequences and lacked quality scores, the filtering could not match the filtering applied to full-length reads. To assign V/J genes and CDR3, sequences were annotated using PyIR, a Python wrapper for IgBLAST v1.9, with IMGT germline references. Any read was removed if the V/J assignment was weak (E-value above 1e-6), the CDR3 was missing, or the read contained stop codons, out-of-frame junctions, or ambiguous translated residues. V3J clonotypes were defined as sequences sharing the same inferred V gene, J gene, and CDR3 amino acid sequence. To compute the percentage overlap between repertoires, the number of shared unique clonotypes was divided by the size of the smaller repertoire. Three approaches were used to assess repertoire richness: RTK rarefaction, the Chao1 estimator, and Recon v2.1 estimates of unobserved clonotypes. OLGA was used to compute generation probabilities for all TCRbeta clonotypes that the gDNA method yielded from four donors. TCRdb holds this immuneACCESS table with in-frame rearrangements only. Some clones are missing; in checked studies, unresolved V genes explain under half, and the rest has no known cause. From that table come the V and J calls and clone size; the DNA was used to work out D and trimming. Recorded for this sample are around 690,000 clones; 90% of them occurred a single time. 30% to 40% of the sample comes from the top ten.

The donors were healthy, HIV-negative adults with no recently reported acute infections or vaccinations. Every donor was a Caucasian adult living in Nashville, Tennessee, USA. CD8 memory samples consisted of magnetically selected CD45RO+ cells combined with CCR7-negative CD45RA+ effector memory (TemRA) cells. After blood collection by leukapheresis, PBMCs were isolated using Ficoll-Histopaque density gradient centrifugation and then cryopreserved in the vapor phase of liquid nitrogen. Purity and quantity of every magnetically sorted T cell population were checked by analytical flow cytometry. Genomic DNA was isolated from each sorted fraction and quantified by UV absorbance on a Nanodrop 2000c. The sample is drawn from a study of shared clonotypes between healthy human individuals (dated by TCRdb to about 2020). In terms of the full investigation: The cohort comprised a couple of women and a few men aged 18 to 49 years. To increase sequencing depth and limit assay-specific biases, TCR repertoire library preparation and sequencing were carried out by different laboratories using diverse techniques. For each donor, three plates each were used for CD4 naive and CD4 memory, two plates were used for CD8 naive, and one plate was used for CD8 memory. The study deeply sequenced blood TCR repertoires of 5 or 6 healthy adults to estimate repertoire size and the extent of clonotype sharing between individuals. Per donor, leukapheresis produced somewhere between about 0.8 and 9.5 billion PBMCs. Results the study describes overall, beyond this receptor: Naive subsets generally had larger estimated clonotype richness than memory subsets did. Compared with non-shared clonotypes, clonotypes shared by all four sorted-subset donors had higher generation probabilities. Because the study included a small number of donors, the genetic and exposure-history diversity represented was limited. Sampling was restricted to blood, and TCR repertoires in tissues likely differ from the TCR repertoires found in blood. Even with the large sequencing depth, rarefaction of the sorted-subset datasets indicated that sequencing was incomplete. Pairwise subsampling indicated that sequencing depth was expected to affect the degree of clonotype sharing among donors. When several donors were compared, the shared fraction of clonotypes was around 5% for naive CD4, about 4% for naive CD8, roughly 2.5% for memory CD4, and less than 0.5% for memory CD8.

V sheds 4 bases and J sheds 10 bases, leaving 12 bases between their ends. Reading the germline V gene gives CDR1 SGHDT and CDR2 YYEEEE. Inclusive of the bounding cysteine and phenylalanine, the CDR3 is 12 residues long. Here the CDR3 DNA is all that survives: 36 bases in frame from base 1. The receptor chain draws on TRBV5-6 and TRBJ2-1, with the D segment identity uncertain. This clonotype originated in a man in his late teens or twenties in good health. Some clones in this sample may be carry-over from other donors' samples. Sequencing was done on a sample of memory CD8+ T cells from PBMCs. The cell subset or site label, as the study defines it: CD45RO+ cells pooled with CCR7-negative TemRA cells. CDR3 region: CASSLPGDEQFF. The bases are TGTGCCAGCAGCCTCCCAGGCGACGAGCAGTTCTTC. With the portions outside the CDR3 filled from the reference TRBV5-6 and TRBJ2-1 genes, the complete variable region becomes DAGVTQSPTHLIKTRGQQVTLRCSPKSGHDTVSWYQQALGQGPQFIFQYYEEEERQRGNFPDRFSGHQFPNYSSELNVNALLLGDSALYLCASSLPGDEQFFGPGTRLTVL.